In this sample, the clone carrying this T cell receptor (beta chain) turned up many times. Its antigen is currently unknown. These data are taken from a study of T-cell reconstitution after alpha-beta-depleted transplantation in children. A TCRbeta library incorporating unique molecular identifiers was prepared. TCRdb reprocessed the PCR reads via MiXCR and lists one record per CDR3 protein. The sample holds some 300,000 distinct CDR3 sequences, around 10% seen once. This CDR3 is 12 amino acids long. Germline V CDR1 and CDR2: SGHDT, YYEEEE. Trimming at V came to 3 bases and at J to 5 bases, leaving 0 bases not matched to a gene. Study-level findings and limits: Several patients had high TCRbeta diversity at day 60; it came from surviving recipient T cells and thymic progenitors. One year after transplant, T-cell counts and diversity came mostly from newly produced T cells.

This chain links TRBV5-6 with TRBJ1-1; 8 nucleotides line up with TRBD1. This TCR was sampled from a boy under two years old with acute myeloid leukemia, due to receive a stem cell transplant. The sample was PBMCs, taken before TCRalphabeta/CD19-depleted stem cell transplant. Here the CDR3 reads CASSWTGTEAFF. The DNA of the CDR3 is TGTGCCAGCAGCTGGACAGGGACTGAAGCTTTCTTT.